This TCR beta chain was found in a study of human T cells and chemical hapten exposure. TCRdb fed the RACE reads into MiXCR, producing one record per CDR3 protein. The sample includes approximately 260,000 distinct CDR3 sequences, about 9.4% of them seen just once. The CDR3 covers 14 residues. J lost 6 bases, V lost 5 bases, and 6 bases had no gene match. Time point in this sample: pre-sensitization, week 0. Specified treatment: therapeutic diphenylcyclopropenone sensitization with weekly scalp DPC. This clonotype was counted only a few times. Its antigen is currently unknown. Study results and limitations: Following DPC sensitization, TCRs present above 1 in 1000 frequency showed no change.

The sample here was whole blood, taken in connection with sensitization to the hapten diphenylcyclopropenone (DPC). The clonotype originates from a woman aged 40 to 55 with alopecia areata. Some clones in this sample may be carry-over from other donors' samples. This rearrangement joins TRBV12-3 or TRBV12-4 to TRBJ1-4; TRBD1 agrees at 7 bases. The CDR3 reads CASSDRALDEKLFF. The CDR3 region has the DNA TGTGCCAGCAGTGACAGGGCCCTCGATGAAAAACTGTTTTTT.